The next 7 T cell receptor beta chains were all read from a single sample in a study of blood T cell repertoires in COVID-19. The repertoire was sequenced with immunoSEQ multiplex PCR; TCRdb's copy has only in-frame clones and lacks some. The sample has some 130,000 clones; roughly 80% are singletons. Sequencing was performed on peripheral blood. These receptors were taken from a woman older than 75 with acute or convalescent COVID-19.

DNA of the CDR3: TGTGCCAGCGGGCCCAGGACCGGGACAGGGAATGAAAAACTGTTTTTT. It is translated as CASGPRTGTGNEKLFF. The rearrangement uses TRBV27 and TRBJ1-4, with 9 bases aligning to TRBD1. Germline CDR1 reads MNHEY; CDR2 reads SMNVEV (reference sequence). J was trimmed by 5 bases and V by 8 bases; bases with no gene match: 12. The CDR3 contains 16 residues.

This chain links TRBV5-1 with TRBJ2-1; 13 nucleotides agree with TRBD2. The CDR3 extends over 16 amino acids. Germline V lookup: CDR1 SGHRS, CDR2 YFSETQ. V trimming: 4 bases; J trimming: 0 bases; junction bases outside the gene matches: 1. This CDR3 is CASSRTSGGSYNEQFF. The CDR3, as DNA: TGCGCCAGCAGCCGGACTAGCGGGGGCTCCTACAATGAGCAGTTCTTC.

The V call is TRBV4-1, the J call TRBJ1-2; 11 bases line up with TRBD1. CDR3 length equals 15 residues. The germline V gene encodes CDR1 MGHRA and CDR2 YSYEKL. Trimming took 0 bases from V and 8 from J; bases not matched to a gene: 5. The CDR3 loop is CASSQEGTGGRGYTF. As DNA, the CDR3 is TGCGCCAGCAGCCAAGAGGGGACAGGGGGACGCGGCTACACCTTC.

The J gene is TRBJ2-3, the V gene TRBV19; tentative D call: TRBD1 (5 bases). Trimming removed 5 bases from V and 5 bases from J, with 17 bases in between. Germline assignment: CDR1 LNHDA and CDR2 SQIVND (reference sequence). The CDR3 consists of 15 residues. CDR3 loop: CASSLGGKGRDTQYF. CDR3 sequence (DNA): TGTGCCAGTAGTTTGGGCGGCAAGGGGCGAGATACGCAGTATTTT.

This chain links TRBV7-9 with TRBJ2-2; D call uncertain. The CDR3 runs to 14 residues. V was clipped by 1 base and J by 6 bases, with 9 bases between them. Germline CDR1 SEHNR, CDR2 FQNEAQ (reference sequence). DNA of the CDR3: TGTGCCAGCAGCTTAGTGAGTGATCCCGGGGAGCTGTTTTTT. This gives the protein CASSLVSDPGELFF.

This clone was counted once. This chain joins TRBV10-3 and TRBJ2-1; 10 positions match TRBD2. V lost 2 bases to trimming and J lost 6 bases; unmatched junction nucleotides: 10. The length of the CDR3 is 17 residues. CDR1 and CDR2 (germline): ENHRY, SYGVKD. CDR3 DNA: TGTGCCATCAGTGAGACTAGCGGGGCTTTGCCCCCCAATGAGCAGTTCTTC. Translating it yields CAISETSGALPPNEQFF.

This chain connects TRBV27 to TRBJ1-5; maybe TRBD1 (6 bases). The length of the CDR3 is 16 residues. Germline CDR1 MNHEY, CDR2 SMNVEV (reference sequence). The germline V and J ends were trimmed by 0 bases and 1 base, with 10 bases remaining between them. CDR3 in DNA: TGTGCCAGCAGTTTATCGAGGGGGGGGAGCAATCAGCCCCAGCATTTT. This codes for CASSLSRGGSNQPQHF.